This TCR beta chain was recorded in a study of OX40 agonist ivuxolimab in advanced cancers. For the study at large: An agonistic human IgG2 monoclonal antibody against OX40 (CD134) was given.

Method: immunoSEQ multiplex PCR; TCRdb's copy keeps in-frame clones and lacks some. This table has tens of thousands of clones, roughly 80% appearing once. This clone was seen more than once but under ten times. Trimming left V 5 bases short and J 2 bases short, with 10 bases between. The germline V gene has CDR1 SEHNR and CDR2 FQNEAQ (reference sequence). The CDR3 covers 13 residues. Blood specimens came from baseline, cycle 4 day 1, and cycle 7 day 1. The sequence came from an adult with an advanced solid tumor such as melanoma, head and neck, liver or kidney cancer. J is TRBJ2-7 and V is TRBV7-9, with D possibly being TRBD1 (6 bases). Source: CD4+ or CD8+ T cells sorted from blood, taken in a trial of the OX40 agonist ivuxolimab. The CDR3 DNA reads TGTGCCAGCAGCCCGACAGGAACCTACGAGCAGTACTTC. Translated, it gives CASSPTGTYEQYF.